This paragraph covers one T cell receptor (beta chain) sequence. Assay: immunoSEQ multiplex PCR; the TCRdb copy retains only in-frame clones and omits some. The data show tens of thousands of clones, around 94% seen once. This sample is part of a study of human thymus T cells. Germline trimming cut 5 bases from V and 7 bases from J; bases unmatched to any gene: 3. Germline lookup yields CDR1 MNHEY and CDR2 SVGAGI. The CDR3 covers 13 residues. The receptor's source is a boy younger than two with a congenital heart defect but otherwise immunologically healthy. The sequencing sample was made of blood. The V and J genes are TRBV6-5 and TRBJ2-1; 9 bases align to TRBD2. CDR3 sequence reads: CASSRGGANEQFF. Written as DNA, the CDR3 is TGTGCCAGCAGTCGCGGGGGGGCGAATGAGCAGTTCTTC.